This record concerns one T cell receptor beta chain sequence. No antigen is known for it. Data came from immunoSEQ multiplex PCR; TCRdb stores just in-frame clones and leaves some out. The sample contains under 1,900,000 clones, around 98.5% of which appear only once. The data originate from a study of shared clonotypes between healthy human individuals. The V end was cut by 2 bases, the J end by 0 bases, with 10 bases between. CDR1 is KGHSH and CDR2 is LQKENI in the germline V gene. The CDR3 sequence is 15 residues long. Study-level points and caveats: Specimens sampled were limited to blood, with tissue repertoires likely differing. Measured sharing among donors was expected to vary with sequencing depth.

Sequenced sample: naive CD4+ T cells sorted from blood. The subset denotes: CD45RA+ positively selected. This sequence originates from a man younger than 45 in good health. The genes are TRBV18 and TRBJ2-5; D uncertain. The CDR3 bases are TGTGCCAGCTCACCATCCCCGTGGGACCAAGAGACCCAGTACTTC. Encoded protein: CASSPSPWDQETQYF. Using reference TRBV18 and TRBJ2-5 for the parts outside the CDR3, the full variable domain is NAGVMQNPRHLVRRRGQEARLRCSPMKGHSHVYWYRQLPEEGLKFMVYLQKENIIDESGMPKERFSAEFPKEGPSILRIQQVVRGDSAAYFCASSPSPWDQETQYFGPGTRLLVL.